The 12 T cell receptor beta chains presented below share a single source sample, sequenced in a study of cytomegalovirus exposure and HLA in healthy donors. Both 60 Vbeta primers and 13 Jbeta primers went into the PCR. The method was immunoSEQ multiplex PCR; TCRdb's version includes in-frame clones alone and lacks a portion of them. The sample contains approximately 190,000 clones, about nine tenths of which appear only once. Material for sequencing was PBMCs. The receptors come from a boy aged 2 to 9 in good health and CMV-seronegative.

Here the CDR3 reads CASSLWVGTAYNEQFF. The CDR3 coding sequence is TGTGCCAGCAGTTTATGGGTCGGGACAGCTTACAATGAGCAGTTCTTC. The chain has TRBV28 and TRBJ2-1, with 7 bases fitting TRBD1. J lost 4 bases, V lost 0 bases, and 6 bases had no gene match. Germline V gene data show CDR1 as MDHEN and CDR2 as SYDVKM. CDR3 size: 16 residues.

The rearrangement joins TRBV6-1 to TRBJ2-7; D perhaps matches TRBD1 (6 bases). This CDR3 has 15 residues. Germline values: CDR1 MNHNS, CDR2 SASEGT. V lost 6 bases to trimming and J lost 0 bases, with 15 bases between them. The CDR3 DNA reads TGTGCCAGCAGCGAACAGGGTGAAGGCTCCTACGAGCAGTACTTC. This translates into CASSEQGEGSYEQYF.

The chain has TRBV25-1 and TRBJ2-1; tentatively, D is TRBD2 (5 bases). Trimming cost V 1 base and J 3 bases, with 13 bases left between them. Germline V gene data show CDR1 as MGHDK and CDR2 as SYGVNS. The CDR3 contains 16 residues. Here the CDR3 reads CASSEFNSGDYNEQFF. The CDR3 coding sequence is TGTGCCAGCAGTGAATTCAACAGCGGAGACTACAATGAGCAGTTCTTC.

The chain carries TRBV4-1 and TRBJ2-5; a possible D gene is TRBD2 (5 bases). V gave up 1 base and J gave up 9 bases, with 21 bases separating them. Germline V CDR1 and CDR2: MGHRA, YSYEKL. CDR3 length equals 16 residues. This chain's CDR3 is CASSQVAAGLTEAQYF. The CDR3 DNA follows: TGCGCCAGCAGCCAAGTTGCCGCTGGACTCACGGAGGCCCAGTACTTC.

V is TRBV5-5 and J is TRBJ2-3, with 11 bases that match TRBD2. The germline CDR1 and CDR2 sequences are SGHKS and YYEKEE (reference sequence). V dropped 4 bases and J dropped 1; count of bases not matched to a gene: 5. The CDR3 is made up of 16 amino acids. CDR3: CASSPVLAGGTDTQYF. The DNA for the CDR3 is TGTGCCAGCAGCCCAGTACTAGCGGGGGGCACAGATACGCAGTATTTT.

V is TRBV6-1 and J is TRBJ2-3; 8 bases are a match to TRBD2. The germline V gene has CDR1 MNHNS and CDR2 SASEGT. The CDR3 runs 15 residues. With V trimmed by 6 bases and J by 2 bases, 7 bases remained unmatched. The chain's CDR3 is CASRAGGGYTDTQYF. Written as DNA, the CDR3 is TGTGCCAGCAGGGCCGGGGGGGGGTACACAGATACGCAGTATTTT.

V usage is TRBV2 and J usage is TRBJ2-5; D is perhaps TRBD2 (6 bases). The CDR3 has 11 residues. V dropped 8 bases and J dropped 3 bases, with 7 bases sitting between them. CDR1 is SNHLY, CDR2 FYNNEI, per germline. The CDR3 coding sequence is TGTGCCAGCGGCGGGGAAGAGACCCAGTACTTC. Translated, it gives CASGGEETQYF.

The J gene is TRBJ2-7, the V gene TRBV7-2, with TRBD1 identical over 9 bases. The CDR3 contains 16 residues. V gave up 0 bases and J gave up 5 bases; unmatched junction bases: 8. Germline CDR1 is SGHTA and CDR2 is FQGNSA. The CDR3 nucleotides are TGTGCCAGCAGCTTAGCGGGGACAGGGTGGCCGAACGAGCAGTACTTC. Protein sequence: CASSLAGTGWPNEQYF.

The gene calls are TRBV7-3 and TRBJ2-6; 9 nucleotides line up with TRBD2. CDR1 is SGHTA and CDR2 is FQGTGA in the germline V gene. This CDR3 contains 18 residues. V trimming: 2 bases; J trimming: 2 bases; junction bases outside the gene matches: 7. DNA for the CDR3: TGTGCCAGCAGCTTAGATTGGCGGGAGGGCCCTGGGGCCAACGTCCTGACTTTC. Protein: CASSLDWREGPGANVLTF.

The V and J genes are TRBV9 and TRBJ2-2, with TRBD2 matching over 7 bases. CDR3 length equals 17 residues. Germline CDR1 reads SGDLS; CDR2 reads YYNGEE. The ends lost 4 bases at V and 5 bases at J; junction bases unmatched: 14. Here the CDR3 reads CASSQANGLVGTGELFF. CDR3 nucleotide sequence: TGTGCCAGCAGCCAGGCTAATGGACTAGTCGGTACCGGGGAGCTGTTTTTT.

The chain links TRBV15 to TRBJ1-2; TRBD1 is a possible D gene (6 bases). V shed 8 bases and J shed 4 bases, with 17 bases lying between them. This CDR3 spans 14 amino acids. From germline, CDR1 is LNHNV and CDR2 YYDKDF (reference sequence). In DNA form, the CDR3 reads TGTGCCACCGAGGGGGAACCTACGGGCTATGGCTACACCTTC. The encoded protein is CATEGEPTGYGYTF. The full variable domain, its missing parts supplied by reference TRBV15 and TRBJ1-2, is DAMVIQNPRYQVTQFGKPVTLSCSQTLNHNVMYWYQQKSSQAPKLLFHYYDKDFNNEADTPDNFQSRRPNTSFCFLDIRSPGLGDTAMYLCATEGEPTGYGYTFGSGTRLTVV.

Only a few counts were recorded for this clone. The rearrangement joins TRBV10-3 to TRBJ1-6; no reliable D call. Germline CDR1 reads ENHRY; CDR2 reads SYGVKD. The CDR3 runs 15 residues. The ends were cut back, 2 bases at V and 4 bases at J, with 9 bases in the middle. For the CDR3, the DNA is TGTGCCATCAGTGAGGGAGGAGGGTATAATTCACCCCTCCACTTT. Translating it yields CAISEGGGYNSPLHF.